These 9 T cell receptor beta chains were sequenced from one sample in a study of blood T cell repertoires in COVID-19. Using immunoSEQ multiplex PCR, the repertoire was profiled, and TCRdb retains in-frame clones only, with some absent. This table has 30,000 to 40,000 clones, 87% appearing once. What was sequenced was peripheral blood. Receptors originate from a man older than 75 with active COVID-19.

This rearrangement joins TRBV5-4 to TRBJ1-1; D unresolved. Germline CDR1 SGHNT, CDR2 YYREEE (reference sequence). The CDR3 runs to 13 residues. V was cut by 2 bases and J by 1 base, with 6 bases left in between. In DNA form, the CDR3 reads TGTGCCAGCAGCTTCGAGAGGAACACTGAAGCTTTCTTT. This encodes CASSFERNTEAFF.

The chain recombines TRBV9 with TRBJ2-7; TRBD1 aligns across 9 bases. The CDR3 covers 15 residues. The ends lost 3 bases at V and 3 bases at J; junction bases unmatched: 7. Germline V gives CDR1 SGDLS, CDR2 YYNGEE. The CDR3 sequence: CASSGHPGQGYEQYF. Written as DNA, the CDR3 is TGTGCCAGCAGCGGCCACCCGGGACAGGGCTACGAGCAGTACTTC.

The gene calls are TRBV9 and TRBJ2-7; a possible D gene is TRBD2 (6 bases). The CDR3 is made up of 13 amino acids. Germline CDR1 is SGDLS and CDR2 is YYNGEE. V was clipped by 3 bases and J by 6 bases, with 13 bases between them. CDR3: CASSGDLGFEQYF. CDR3 nucleotides: TGTGCCAGCAGCGGGGACTTGGGGTTCGAGCAGTACTTC.

This sequence joins TRBV18 and TRBJ1-3, with 9 bases fitting TRBD1. Looked up from germline, CDR1 is KGHSH and CDR2 is LQKENI. The CDR3 consists of 18 residues. V shed 3 bases and J 0 bases; nucleotides not matched to a gene: 9. This CDR3 reads CASSPGTGGRLSGNTIYF. CDR3 nucleotides: TGTGCCAGCTCACCCGGAACAGGGGGCCGTCTCTCTGGAAACACCATATATTTT.

This clone was detected a few times. Written as DNA, the CDR3 is TGTGCCAGCACTACGGGCGAGAGAGGGGAGCAGTACTTC. Protein sequence: CASTTGERGEQYF. The rearrangement uses TRBV27 and TRBJ2-7, with TRBD2 as a possible D gene (5 bases). V dropped 7 bases and J dropped 7 bases, with 17 bases sitting between them. CDR3 length equals 13 residues. CDR1 MNHEY and CDR2 SMNVEV come from the germline V gene (reference sequence).

This clone has only one observation. The rearrangement joins TRBV29-1 to TRBJ2-7; 12 bases match TRBD2. Trimming took 5 bases from V and 6 from J; bases not matched to a gene: 5. Germline lookup yields CDR1 SQVTM and CDR2 ANQGSEA. The CDR3 covers 13 residues. This CDR3 reads CSVTGLAGPEQYF. CDR3 sequence (DNA): TGCAGCGTTACAGGACTAGCGGGACCCGAGCAGTACTTC.

The chain employs TRBV5-5 and TRBJ2-4, with 9 bases aligning to TRBD1. Germline lookup yields CDR1 SGHKS and CDR2 YYEKEE (reference sequence). V was clipped by 0 bases and J by 6 bases; unmatched bases: 10. The CDR3 is made up of 17 amino acids. CDR3 sequence reads: CASSLVVRDRVVNIQYF. For the CDR3, the DNA is TGTGCCAGCAGCTTGGTGGTCCGGGACAGGGTAGTAAACATTCAGTACTTC. The whole variable domain, remainder taken from reference TRBV5-5 and TRBJ2-4, is DAGVTQSPTHLIKTRGQQVTLRCSPISGHKSVSWYQQVLGQGPQFIFQYYEKEERGRGNFPDRFSARQFPNYSSELNVNALLLGDSALYLCASSLVVRDRVVNIQYFGAGTRLSVL.

The rearrangement uses TRBV7-2 and TRBJ1-5, with D uncertain. Germline V gene lookup returns CDR1 SGHTA and CDR2 FQGNSA. V shed 3 bases and J shed 0 bases, with 6 bases lying between them. There are 14 residues in the CDR3. The CDR3 loop is CASSFTNSNQPQHF. The CDR3 DNA is TGTGCCAGCAGCTTCACAAATAGCAATCAGCCCCAGCATTTT.

The chain has TRBV28 and TRBJ1-3; TRBD1 is a possible D gene (6 bases). Per the germline V gene, CDR1 is MDHEN and CDR2 is SYDVKM. V was shortened by 3 bases and J by 3 bases, with 12 bases between the two germline ends. This CDR3 is 15 amino acids long. The CDR3 protein is CASSLGTGYGNTIYF. In DNA, the CDR3 is TGTGCCAGCAGTTTGGGAACAGGGTATGGAAACACCATATATTTT.